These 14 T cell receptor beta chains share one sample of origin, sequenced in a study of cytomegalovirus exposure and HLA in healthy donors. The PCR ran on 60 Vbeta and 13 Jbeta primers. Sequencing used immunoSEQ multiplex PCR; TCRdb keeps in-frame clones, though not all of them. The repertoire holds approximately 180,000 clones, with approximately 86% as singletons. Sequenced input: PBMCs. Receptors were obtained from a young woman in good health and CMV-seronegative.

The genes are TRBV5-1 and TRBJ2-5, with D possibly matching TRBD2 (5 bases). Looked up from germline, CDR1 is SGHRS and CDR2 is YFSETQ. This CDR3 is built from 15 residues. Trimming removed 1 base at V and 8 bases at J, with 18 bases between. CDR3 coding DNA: TGCGCCAGCAGCTTGTCCGGGAAGACCTCGGGAACCCAGTACTTC. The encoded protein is CASSLSGKTSGTQYF. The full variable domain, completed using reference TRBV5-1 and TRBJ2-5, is KAGVTQTPRYLIKTRGQQVTLSCSPISGHRSVSWYQQTPGQGLQFLFEYFSETQRNKGNFPGRFSGRQFSNSRSEMNVSTLELGDSALYLCASSLSGKTSGTQYFGPGTRLLVL.

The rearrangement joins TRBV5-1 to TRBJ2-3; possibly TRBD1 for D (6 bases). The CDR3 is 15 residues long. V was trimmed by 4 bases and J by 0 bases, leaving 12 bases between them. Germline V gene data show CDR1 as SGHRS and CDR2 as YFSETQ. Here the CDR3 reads CASSLGQTSTDTQYF. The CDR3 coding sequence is TGCGCCAGCAGCCTTGGACAGACTAGCACAGATACGCAGTATTTT.

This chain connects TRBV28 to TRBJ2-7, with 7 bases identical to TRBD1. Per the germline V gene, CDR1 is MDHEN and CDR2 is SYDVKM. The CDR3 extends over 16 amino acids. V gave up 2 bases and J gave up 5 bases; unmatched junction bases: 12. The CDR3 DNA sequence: TGTGCCAGCAGTTTAAGCCCCCGACAGGGTGAGGACGAGCAGTACTTC. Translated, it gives CASSLSPRQGEDEQYF.

In DNA form, the CDR3 reads TGCGCCAGCAGCCAAGATAAGCGGGAGTCCTCCTACGAGCAGTACTTC. It translates to CASSQDKRESSYEQYF. The chain links TRBV4-1 to TRBJ2-7, with TRBD2 identical over 8 bases. V shed 0 bases and J 0 bases; nucleotides not matched to a gene: 4. Germline CDR1 MGHRA, CDR2 YSYEKL. The CDR3 consists of 16 residues.

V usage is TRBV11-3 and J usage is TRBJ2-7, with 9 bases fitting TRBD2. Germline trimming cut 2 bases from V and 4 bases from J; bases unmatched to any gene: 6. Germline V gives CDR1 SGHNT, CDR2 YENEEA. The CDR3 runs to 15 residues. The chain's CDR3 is CASSLTWTSDYEQYF. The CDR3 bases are TGTGCCAGCAGCTTAACTTGGACTAGCGATTACGAGCAGTACTTC.

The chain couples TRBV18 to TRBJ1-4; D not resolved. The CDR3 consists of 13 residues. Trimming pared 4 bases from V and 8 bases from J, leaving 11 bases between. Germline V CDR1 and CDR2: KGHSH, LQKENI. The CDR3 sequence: CASSLGADEKLFF. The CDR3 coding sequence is TGTGCCAGCTCACTAGGAGCAGACGAAAAACTGTTTTTT. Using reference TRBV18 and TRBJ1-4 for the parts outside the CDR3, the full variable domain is NAGVMQNPRHLVRRRGQEARLRCSPMKGHSHVYWYRQLPEEGLKFMVYLQKENIIDESGMPKERFSAEFPKEGPSILRIQQVVRGDSAAYFCASSLGADEKLFFGSGTQLSVL.

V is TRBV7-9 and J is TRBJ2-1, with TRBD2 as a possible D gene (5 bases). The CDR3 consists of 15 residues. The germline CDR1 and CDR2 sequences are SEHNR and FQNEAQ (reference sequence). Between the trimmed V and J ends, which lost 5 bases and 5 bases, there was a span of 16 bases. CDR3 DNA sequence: TGTGCCAGCAGCAGCACTAGAGAGCTCCACAATGAGCAGTTCTTC. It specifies CASSSTRELHNEQFF. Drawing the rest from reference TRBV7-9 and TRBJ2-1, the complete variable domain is DTGVSQNPRHKITKRGQNVTFRCDPISEHNRLYWYRQTLGQGPEFLTYFQNEAQLEKSRLLSDRFSAERPKGSFSTLEIQRTEQGDSAMYLCASSSTRELHNEQFFGPGTRLTVL.

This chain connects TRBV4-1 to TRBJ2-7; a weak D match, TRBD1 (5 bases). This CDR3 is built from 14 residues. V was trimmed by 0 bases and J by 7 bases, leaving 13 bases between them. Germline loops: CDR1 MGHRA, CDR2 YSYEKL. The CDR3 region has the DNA TGCGCCAGCAGCCAAGATCCGGCAGGGCAAGAGCAGTACTTC. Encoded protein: CASSQDPAGQEQYF.

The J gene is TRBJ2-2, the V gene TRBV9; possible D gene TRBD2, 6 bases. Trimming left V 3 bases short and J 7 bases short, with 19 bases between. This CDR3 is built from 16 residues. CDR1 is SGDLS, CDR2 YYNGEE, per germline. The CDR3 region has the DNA TGTGCCAGCAGCGCTAGACTAGGGGCGACAGACGGGGAGCTGTTTTTT. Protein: CASSARLGATDGELFF.

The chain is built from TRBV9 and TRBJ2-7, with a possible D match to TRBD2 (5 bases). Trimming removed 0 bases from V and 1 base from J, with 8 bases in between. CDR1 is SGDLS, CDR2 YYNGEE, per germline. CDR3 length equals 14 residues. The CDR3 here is CASSVDGESYEQYF. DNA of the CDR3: TGTGCCAGCAGCGTAGATGGGGAGTCCTACGAGCAGTACTTC.

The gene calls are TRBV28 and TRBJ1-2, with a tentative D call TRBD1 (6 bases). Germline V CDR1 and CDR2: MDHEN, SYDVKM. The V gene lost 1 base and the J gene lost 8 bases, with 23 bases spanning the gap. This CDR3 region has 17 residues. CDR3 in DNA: TGTGCCAGCAGTTTATTGGGGGGGGCAGGGATTTCGTCGGGCTACACCTTC. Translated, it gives CASSLLGGAGISSGYTF.

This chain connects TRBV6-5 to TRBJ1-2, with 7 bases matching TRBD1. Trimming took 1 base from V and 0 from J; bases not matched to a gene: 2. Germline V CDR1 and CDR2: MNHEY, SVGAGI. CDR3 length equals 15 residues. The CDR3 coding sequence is TGTGCCAGCAGTTACTTCGGGACAGCTAACTATGGCTACACCTTC. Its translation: CASSYFGTANYGYTF.

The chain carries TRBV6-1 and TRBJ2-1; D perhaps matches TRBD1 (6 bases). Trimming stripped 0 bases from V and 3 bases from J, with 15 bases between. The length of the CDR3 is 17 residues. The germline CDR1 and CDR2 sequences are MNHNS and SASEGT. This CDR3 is CASSEAWGVGGYNEQFF. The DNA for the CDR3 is TGTGCCAGCAGTGAAGCTTGGGGCGTAGGGGGCTACAATGAGCAGTTCTTC.

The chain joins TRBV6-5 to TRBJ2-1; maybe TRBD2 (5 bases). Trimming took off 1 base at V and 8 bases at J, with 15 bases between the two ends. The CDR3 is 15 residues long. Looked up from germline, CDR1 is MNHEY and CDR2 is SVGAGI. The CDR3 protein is CASSYYNKAGDEQFF. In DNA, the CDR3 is TGTGCCAGCAGTTACTACAACAAGGCGGGTGATGAGCAGTTCTTC.